The clone carrying this TCR beta chain was picked up a small number of times. Its target is unknown. The method was immunoSEQ multiplex PCR; TCRdb's version includes in-frame clones alone and lacks a portion of them. The sample records over 15,000 clones, 82% being singletons. The CDR3 consists of 12 residues. Trimming pared 6 bases from V and 4 bases from J, leaving 9 bases between. The data were taken from a study of CD4 T cells in relation to SARS-CoV-2 and coronaviruses. The unexposed donors gave CD4+ T cells in about 2011-2019, prior to COVID-19. The cells were cultured for 10 days before CD4+ T cells were isolated.

This sequence originates from a human donor in good health. Sequenced input: CD4+ T cells from PBMCs, cultured in vitro. This chain joins TRBV12-3 or TRBV12-4 and TRBJ1-2; D possibly corresponds to TRBD1 (5 bases). DNA for the CDR3: TGTGCCAGCAGGCCAGGGTCCTATGGCTACACCTTC. It specifies CASRPGSYGYTF.